This T cell receptor beta chain stems from a study of T-cell reconstitution after alpha-beta-depleted transplantation in children. CDR1 and CDR2 (germline): SGHKS, YYEKEE (reference sequence). The CDR3 is 13 amino acids. Trimming pared 0 bases from V and 6 bases from J, leaving 7 bases between. Preparation of the TCRbeta library involved a method that used unique molecular identifiers. TCRdb itself ran the PCR reads through MiXCR, one entry per CDR3 protein. The table records hundreds of thousands of distinct CDR3 sequences, 13% of them present only once. At least ten counts were recorded for this clonotype.

This receptor was identified in a human donor who donated a stem cell graft to a child with Fanconi anemia. The chain employs TRBV5-5 and TRBJ2-1; D remains ambiguous. This sample comprised PBMCs, obtained from the stem cell graft. CDR3 protein: CASSLVTVNEQFF. The CDR3 DNA is TGTGCCAGCAGCTTGGTAACAGTCAATGAGCAGTTCTTC.